What follows is one T cell receptor beta chain and its context. This specimen comes from a study of cytomegalovirus exposure and HLA in healthy donors. The PCR ran on 60 Vbeta and 13 Jbeta primers. Sequenced by immunoSEQ multiplex PCR; TCRdb stores in-frame clones only, minus some. This sample has more than 150,000 clones, with about 83% found just once. The material sequenced was PBMCs. The clonotype originates from a woman aged 25 to 39 in good health and CMV-seropositive.

CDR3 region: CASCSVLAVTLYEQYF. The CDR3 bases are TGTGCCAGCTGTTCTGTACTAGCGGTGACACTATACGAGCAGTACTTC. The rearrangement links TRBV6-5 to TRBJ2-7; 8 bases are shared with TRBD2. CDR1 MNHEY and CDR2 SVGAGI come from the germline V gene. This CDR3 is built from 16 residues. Trimming at V came to 8 bases and at J to 4 bases, leaving 16 bases not matched to a gene.